The sequence of this TCR beta chain was determined in a study of blood T cell repertoires in COVID-19. Study details: Researchers got acute and convalescent COVID-19 samples from the United States, Italy and Spain. Sources were T cells, B-cell-depleted T cells, or PBMCs; the material itself was cDNA or gDNA.

Original handling: The authors estimated nucleated cell counts from reference gene primer amplification. Some clones are missing from TCRdb's copy, which holds only in-frame ones; the method was immunoSEQ multiplex PCR. That table furnishes V, J and clone size, whereas the DNA furnished D and trimming. Of roughly 300,000 clones listed, roughly 86% are singletons. This clone was observed a single time. This clonotype originated in a woman aged 50 to 65 who had recovered from COVID-19. Specimen: peripheral blood.

The CDR3: CAISPNRDSTNEKLFF. The CDR3 DNA reads as TGTGCCATCAGCCCCAACAGGGATTCAACTAATGAAAAACTGTTTTTT. The chain employs TRBV10-3 and TRBJ1-4; D is perhaps TRBD1 (6 bases). The germline V and J ends were trimmed by 6 bases and 0 bases, with 14 bases remaining between them. CDR1 and CDR2 (germline): ENHRY, SYGVKD. This CDR3 contains 16 residues.